This T cell receptor (beta chain) is drawn from a study of shared clonotypes between healthy human individuals. Findings of the study overall: Lower generation probabilities were found for non-shared clonotypes than for those shared by all four donors.

The CDR3 has 15 amino acids. The germline V gene encodes CDR1 SQVTM and CDR2 ANQGSEA. The ends were cut back, 4 bases at V and 3 bases at J, with 17 bases in the middle. Replicate PCRs from sorted subsets contained approximately 190 ng DNA, which is 29,000 or so T cell genomes. The method was immunoSEQ multiplex PCR; TCRdb's version includes in-frame clones alone and lacks a portion of them. The sample lists approximately 1.9 million clones; roughly 93% were seen once. CD8 cells regarded as naive lacked CD45RO, were positively chosen for CCR7, and omitted terminally differentiated effector memory CD45RA+ cells. Remarks on this clone: Its antigen remains unidentified.

This sequence originates from a man aged 18-30 years in good health. Some clones in this sample may be carry-over from other donors' samples. V is TRBV29-1 and J is TRBJ2-3; possibly TRBD1 for D (6 bases). The sequenced sample consisted of naive CD8+ T cells from PBMCs. CDR3 nucleotide sequence: TGCAGCGTTGGCACAACAGGGACGGTAACAGATACGCAGTATTTT. Protein: CSVGTTGTVTDTQYF.